The 8 T cell receptor beta chains below all came from one sample that was sequenced in a study of regulatory T cells in long-lasting Graves disease. Libraries of TCR beta came from iRepertoire HTBI primers plus Arm-PCR of CDR3 regions. TCRdb called the multiplex PCR reads again in MiXCR, with one record for every CDR3 protein. The table includes around 500,000 distinct CDR3 sequences, around 15% detected once. Noted time point: newly diagnosed GD, antithyroid drugs for less than 3 months. PBMCs provided the RNA from which the TCR library was made. These same records also appear under a second study, on T cells in Graves' hyperthyroidism and ophthalmopathy.

The material sequenced was peripheral blood mononuclear cells (PBMCs), taken at new diagnosis, from a patient treated with antithyroid drugs. All receptors derive from a woman aged 35-65 years with Graves disease.

The chain combines TRBV18 with TRBJ2-5, with D unresolved. The ends were cut back, 1 base at V and 1 base at J, with 4 bases in the middle. CDR3 size: 13 residues. The germline gives CDR1 KGHSH, CDR2 LQKENI. The CDR3 sequence: CASSPRRQETQYF. In DNA, the CDR3 is TGTGCCAGCTCACCACGACGCCAAGAGACCCAGTACTTC.

The table lists this clonotype with many counts. The V call is TRBV3-1, the J call TRBJ2-7; TRBD1 aligns across 10 bases. Trimming cost V 1 base and J 2 bases; bases outside gene matches: 2. Germline V CDR1 and CDR2: LGHDT, YNNKEL (reference sequence). This CDR3 has 15 amino acids. CDR3 sequence (DNA): TGTGCCAGCAGCCAAGGAGGGACAGGGGCCTACGAGCAGTACTTC. Translating gives CASSQGGTGAYEQYF.

This clonotype was counted ten times or more. The chain recombines TRBV5-1 with TRBJ2-3; maybe TRBD2 (5 bases). Per the germline V gene, CDR1 is SGHRS and CDR2 is YFSETQ. The CDR3 covers 15 residues. V lost 1 base to trimming and J lost 2 bases, with 11 bases between them. In nucleotides, the CDR3 is TGCGCCAGCAGCTTGACAGCGGAATCCACAGATACGCAGTATTTT. The encoded protein is CASSLTAESTDTQYF.

V usage is TRBV3-1 and J usage is TRBJ2-2, with D perhaps TRBD2 (6 bases). CDR3 length equals 14 residues. V lost 5 bases and J 2 bases, leaving 9 bases between the germline ends. Germline CDR1 reads LGHDT; CDR2 reads YNNKEL (reference sequence). The CDR3 loop is CASSVAGNTGELFF. CDR3 nucleotide sequence: TGTGCCAGCAGCGTTGCGGGAAACACCGGGGAGCTGTTTTTT. The variable domain in full, completed from reference TRBV3-1 and TRBJ2-2, reads DTAVSQTPKYLVTQMGNDKSIKCEQNLGHDTMYWYKQDSKKFLKIMFSYNNKELIINETVPNRFSPKSPDKAHLNLHINSLELGDSAVYFCASSVAGNTGELFFGEGSRLTVL.

The sample holds many counts of this clonotype. V usage is TRBV2 and J usage is TRBJ2-2; D may be TRBD1 or TRBD2 (6 bases each). V lost 1 base, J lost 4 bases, and 13 bases lay in between. CDR3 length equals 16 residues. Germline loops: CDR1 SNHLY, CDR2 FYNNEI. Here the CDR3 DNA reads TGTGCCAGCAGTGAAGAAGGAGGGGGAATCACCGGGGAGCTGTTTTTT. This encodes CASSEEGGGITGELFF.

This clonotype was seen a few times. One end of the junction fails to match germline, which may point to a read error. CDR3 region: CVSSPGTIEQYF. CDR3 in DNA: TGCGTCAGCAGCCCCGGGACAATCGAGCAGTACTTC. This chain connects TRBV4-1 to TRBJ2-7, with D tentatively TRBD1 (6 bases). CDR1 and CDR2 (germline): MGHRA, YSYEKL. The CDR3 is made up of 12 amino acids.

Concerning this clonotype itself: One end of the junction varies from germline; a read error may be responsible. The genes are TRBV19 and TRBJ2-1, with 7 positions matching TRBD1. There are 13 residues in the CDR3. Germline V gene sequence: CDR1 LNHDA, CDR2 SQIVND (reference sequence). CDR3 loop: CASQSYPGTAEVF. For the CDR3, the DNA is TGTGCCAGTCAGTCCTATCCCGGGACAGCGGAGGTCTTC.

This clonotype was seen repeatedly, ten times or more. The chain links TRBV18 to TRBJ1-2; D is uncertain. This CDR3 has 13 residues. V was cut by 2 bases and J by 8 bases, with 12 bases left in between. The V gene's germline CDR1 is KGHSH and CDR2 LQKENI. The CDR3 sequence: CASSPRKEGGYTF. CDR3 DNA sequence: TGTGCCAGCTCACCAAGGAAAGAGGGCGGCTACACCTTC.